The entry below describes one T cell receptor (beta chain). The antigen is unknown. TCRdb recomputed calls from the RT-PCR reads with MiXCR, one row per CDR3 protein. The sample carries more than 200,000 distinct CDR3 sequences, more than 9% recorded once. This record comes from a study of response to subunit inactivated influenza vaccine. Trimming cost V 7 bases and J 9 bases, with 19 bases left between them. Germline values: CDR1 SEHNR, CDR2 FQNEAQ (reference sequence). This CDR3 is built from 15 residues. Findings and caveats of the study: The authors proposed limited new T cell recruitment per seasonal influenza vaccination.

The source material was non-naive T cells sorted from PBMCs, sampled 14 to 15 days before vaccination. The V and J genes are TRBV7-9 and TRBJ1-6; D gene ambiguous. This receptor was obtained from a man aged 50 to 60 who received an inactivated influenza vaccine. DNA for the CDR3: TGTGCCAGCACCCTCGAACGTCCAGGTAGTTCACCCCTCCACTTT. The encoded protein is CASTLERPGSSPLHF. The whole variable domain, remainder taken from reference TRBV7-9 and TRBJ1-6, is DTGVSQNPRHKITKRGQNVTFRCDPISEHNRLYWYRQTLGQGPEFLTYFQNEAQLEKSRLLSDRFSAERPKGSFSTLEIQRTEQGDSAMYLCASTLERPGSSPLHFGNGTRLTVT.